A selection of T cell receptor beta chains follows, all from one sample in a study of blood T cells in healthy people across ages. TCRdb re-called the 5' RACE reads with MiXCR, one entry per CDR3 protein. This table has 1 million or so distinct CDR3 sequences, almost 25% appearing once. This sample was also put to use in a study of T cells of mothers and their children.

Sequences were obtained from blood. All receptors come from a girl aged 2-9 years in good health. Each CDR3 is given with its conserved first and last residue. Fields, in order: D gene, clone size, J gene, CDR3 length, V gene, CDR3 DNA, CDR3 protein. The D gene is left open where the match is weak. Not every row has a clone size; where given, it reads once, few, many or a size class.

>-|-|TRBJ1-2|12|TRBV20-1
TGCAGTGCTAGGGCGGAAGCGGGCGGCTACACCTTC
CSARAEAGGYTF
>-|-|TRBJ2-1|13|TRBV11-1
TGTGCCAGCAGCATCTCAGGGATACATGAGCAGTTCTTC
CASSISGIHEQFF
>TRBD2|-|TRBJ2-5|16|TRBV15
TGTGCCACCAGCAGAGATCGGGTAGCGGGAGGAGAGACCCAGTACTTC
CATSRDRVAGGETQYF
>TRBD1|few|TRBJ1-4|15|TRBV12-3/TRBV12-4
TGTGCCAGCAGTTCACAGACAGGGAGCAATGAAAAACTGTTTTTT
CASSSQTGSNEKLFF
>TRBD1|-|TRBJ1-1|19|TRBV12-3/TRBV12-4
TGTGCCAGCAGTCTGGCCCGCGGCCAGGGGGCCTCAGGGAACACTGAAGCTTTCTTT
CASSLARGQGASGNTEAFF
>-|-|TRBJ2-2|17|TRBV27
TGTGCCAGCAGAAAGGGCCTCGCGACTTTGAACACCGGGGAGCTGTTTTTT
CASRKGLATLNTGELFF
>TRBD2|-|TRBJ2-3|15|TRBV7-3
TGTGCCAGCAGCTTAATAGCGGGAGATACGGATACGCAGTATTTT
CASSLIAGDTDTQYF
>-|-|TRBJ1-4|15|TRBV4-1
TGCGCCAGCAGCCAGGGGGCAGGAACTAATGAAAAACTGTTTTTT
CASSQGAGTNEKLFF
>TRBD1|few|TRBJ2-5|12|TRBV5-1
TGCGCCAGCAGCTCGAAAGGACAGGGGTGGGACTTC
CASSSKGQGWDF
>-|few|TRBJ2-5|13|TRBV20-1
TGCAGTGCTAGTCATGAGACGGAAGAGACCCAGTACTTC
CSASHETEETQYF
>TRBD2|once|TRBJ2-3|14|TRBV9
TGTGCCAGCAGCAGAGCGGGGAGCACAGATACGCAGTATTTT
CASSRAGSTDTQYF
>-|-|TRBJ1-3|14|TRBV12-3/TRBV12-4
TGTGCCGGCACCGTACAGGGATCCGGAAACACCATATATTTT
CAGTVQGSGNTIYF
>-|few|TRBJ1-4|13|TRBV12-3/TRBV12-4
TGTGCCAGCAGGAAGCTTGGGGACGAAAAACTGTTTTTT
CASRKLGDEKLFF
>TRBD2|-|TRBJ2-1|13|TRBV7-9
TGTGCCAGCAGCTTAACTAGCGAGGGTGAGCAGTTCTTC
CASSLTSEGEQFF
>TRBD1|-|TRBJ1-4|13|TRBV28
TGTGCCAGCAGTTTTGGGACAGGTGAAAAACTGTTTTTT
CASSFGTGEKLFF
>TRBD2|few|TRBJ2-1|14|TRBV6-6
TGTGCCAGCAGAGTAGCGGGGGGTAGTAATGAGCAGTTCTTC
CASRVAGGSNEQFF
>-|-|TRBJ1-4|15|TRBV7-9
TGTGCCAGCAGCCATGGACCCCCCGTCGTCGAAAAACTGTTTTTT
CASSHGPPVVEKLFF
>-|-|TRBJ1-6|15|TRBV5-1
TGCGCCAGCAGCTTGGCCTCGGGGCAGCCCAGAGCCCTCCACTTT
CASSLASGQPRALHF
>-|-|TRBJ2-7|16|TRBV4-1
TGCGCCAGCAGCCAAGAAGAGCGGGTCAGCTCCTACGAGCAGTACTTC
CASSQEERVSSYEQYF
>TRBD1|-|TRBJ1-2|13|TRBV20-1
TGCAGTGCCTCGGACAGGGGTTCGGGGGGCTACACCTTC
CSASDRGSGGYTF
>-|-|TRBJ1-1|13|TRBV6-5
TGTGCCAGCGAATCTATACCGGGGACTGAAGCTTTCTTT
CASESIPGTEAFF
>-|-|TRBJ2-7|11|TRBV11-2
TGTGCCAGCAGTAGGAGCCACGAGCAGTACTTC
CASSRSHEQYF
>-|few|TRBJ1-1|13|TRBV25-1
TGTGCCAGCAGTACAGGGTTAGGCACTGAAGCTTTCTTT
CASSTGLGTEAFF
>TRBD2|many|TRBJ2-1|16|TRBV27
TGTGCCAGCAGTCCTACTAGCGGGAGTCCGGGGAATGAGCAGTTCTTC
CASSPTSGSPGNEQFF
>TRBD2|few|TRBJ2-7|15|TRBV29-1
TGCAGCGTAACCAACAGCGGGGGTAGCTCCTACGAGCAGTACTTC
CSVTNSGGSSYEQYF
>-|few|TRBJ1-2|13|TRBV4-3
TGCGCCAGCTCCACACTTCAGAACTATGGCTACACCTTC
CASSTLQNYGYTF
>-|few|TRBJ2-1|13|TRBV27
TGTGCCAGCAGTTGGGGACTTGAGAATGAGCAGTTCTTC
CASSWGLENEQFF
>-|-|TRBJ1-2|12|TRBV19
TGTGCCACCGCCTTTTTAGGGGACGGCTACACCTTC
CATAFLGDGYTF
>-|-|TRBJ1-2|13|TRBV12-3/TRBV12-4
TGTGCCAGCGGCCTAGGGACGGCCTATGGCTACACCTTC
CASGLGTAYGYTF
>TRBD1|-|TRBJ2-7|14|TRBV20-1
TGCAGCGCTAGATTGGGACAGGGCTCCGCCGAGCAGTACTTC
CSARLGQGSAEQYF
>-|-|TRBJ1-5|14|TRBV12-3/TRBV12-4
TGTGCCAGCAGTAACAGGGTACAGGGTCAGCCCCAGCATTTT
CASSNRVQGQPQHF
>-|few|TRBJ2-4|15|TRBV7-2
TGTGCCAGCAGCCCATGGGCGGGGTTGACAAACATTCAGTACTTC
CASSPWAGLTNIQYF
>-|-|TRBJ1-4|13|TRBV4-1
TGCGCCAGCAGCCGTCCCGAGAATGAAAAACTGTTTTTT
CASSRPENEKLFF
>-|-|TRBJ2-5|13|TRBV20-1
TGCAGTGCTAGTTCCACCCTTTTCGAGACCCAGTACTTC
CSASSTLFETQYF
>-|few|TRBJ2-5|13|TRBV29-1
TGCAGCGTCAGACGGGCTGGGGAAGAGACCCAGTACTTC
CSVRRAGEETQYF
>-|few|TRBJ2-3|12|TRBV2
TGTGCCAGGGGTATACTCACAGATACGCAGTATTTT
CARGILTDTQYF
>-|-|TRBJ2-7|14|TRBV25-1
TGTGCCAGCAGTGAACTCCGGGACCTACAGGAGCAGTACTTC
CASSELRDLQEQYF
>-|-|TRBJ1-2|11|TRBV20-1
TGCAGTGCCAGACATGACTATGGCTACACCTTC
CSARHDYGYTF
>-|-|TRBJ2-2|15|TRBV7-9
TGTGCCAGCAGCTTGGTCGCGGGGAACACCGGGGAGCTGTTTTTT
CASSLVAGNTGELFF
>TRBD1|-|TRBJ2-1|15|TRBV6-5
TGTGCCAGCGGGAGACAGGGGCGCACCTACAATGAGCAGTTCTTC
CASGRQGRTYNEQFF
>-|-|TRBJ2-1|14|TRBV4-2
TGTGCCAGCAGCCAGCCGGAGGGGGCCAATGAGCAGTTCTTC
CASSQPEGANEQFF
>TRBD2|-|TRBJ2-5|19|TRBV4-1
TGCGCCAGCAGCCTCCTTTACCGTTCTCTAGCGGAGGGGAGGGAGACCCAGTACTTC
CASSLLYRSLAEGRETQYF
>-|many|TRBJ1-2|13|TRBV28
TGTGCCAGCAGTTTATTGACGGGCTATGGCTACACCTTC
CASSLLTGYGYTF
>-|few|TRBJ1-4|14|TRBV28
TGTGCCAGCCGAAGCGTGGCAGTTAATGAAAAACTGTTTTTT
CASRSVAVNEKLFF
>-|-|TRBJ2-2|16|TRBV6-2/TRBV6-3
TGTGCCAGCAGCCACCCGGGACTCCCTAACACCGGGGAGCTGTTTTTT
CASSHPGLPNTGELFF
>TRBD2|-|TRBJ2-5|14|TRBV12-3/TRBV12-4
TGTGCCAGCAATTTAGCGGGGCCGGGGGGGACCCAGTACTTC
CASNLAGPGGTQYF
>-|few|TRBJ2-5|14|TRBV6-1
TGTGCCAGCATTGAAGGGGGGATCAGGGAGACCCAGTACTTC
CASIEGGIRETQYF
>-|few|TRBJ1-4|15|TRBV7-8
TGTGCCAGCAGCTTAGCTACGGGGATAGATGAAAAACTGTTTTTT
CASSLATGIDEKLFF
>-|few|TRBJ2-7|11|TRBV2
TGTGCCAGCGCAGCGGCCGACGAGCAGTACTTC
CASAAADEQYF
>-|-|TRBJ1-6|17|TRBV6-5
TGTGCCAGCAGTTACACCAGAGCAACCGATTCCCTCTCACCCCTCCACTTT
CASSYTRATDSLSPLHF
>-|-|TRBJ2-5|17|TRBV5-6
TGTGCCAGCAGCTTGGCCGCTTTTACCCTAATATCGGAGACCCAGTACTTC
CASSLAAFTLISETQYF
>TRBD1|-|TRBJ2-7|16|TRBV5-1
TGCGCCAGCAGCTCAAACGCCGGGACAGGGACCTACGAGCAGTACTTC
CASSSNAGTGTYEQYF
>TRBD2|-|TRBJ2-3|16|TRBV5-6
TGTGCCAGCAGCTTGGAACTAGCGGGGGCCCCAGATACGCAGTATTTT
CASSLELAGAPDTQYF
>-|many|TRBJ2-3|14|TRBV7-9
TGTGCCAGCAGCTTATTCACGGGATGGGTTTCGCAGTATTTT
CASSLFTGWVSQYF
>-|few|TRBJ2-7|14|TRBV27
TGTGCCAGCAGTGTTTTCAGGGCGGCCTACGAGCAGTACTTC
CASSVFRAAYEQYF
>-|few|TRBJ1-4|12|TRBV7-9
TGTGCCAGCAGCCCCCCAGAGGAAAAACTGTTTTTT
CASSPPEEKLFF